This T cell receptor beta chain was found in a study of neurological immune-mediated disorders. This clonotype turned up a few times. V lost 0 bases, J lost 0 bases, and 6 bases stayed unmatched. CDR3 size: 17 residues. CDR1 MGHRA and CDR2 YSYEKL come from the germline V gene. 5'RACE with 10-nucleotide random UMIs produced the cDNA. Each CDR3 protein is one row after TCRdb ran MiXCR on the 5' RACE reads. The sample has 45,000 to 55,000 distinct CDR3 sequences; 3% to 4% are singletons. Sequences were obtained from PBMCs. The chain recombines TRBV4-1 with TRBJ2-7, with TRBD1 matching 9 bases. This TCR came from a man aged 55 to 70 with multiple sclerosis. The CDR3 nucleotides read TGCGCCAGCAGCCAAGAAACCGGGACAGGGAGCTCCTACGAGCAGTACTTC. Translating gives CASSQETGTGSSYEQYF.